These 11 T cell receptor beta chains were all obtained from the same sample, sequenced in a study of blood T cell repertoires in COVID-19. Profiling relied on immunoSEQ multiplex PCR, and the TCRdb table lists in-frame clones only, not all of them. The sample holds roughly 410,000 clones, around nine tenths seen once. Sequencing input: peripheral blood. Receptor source: a woman in her 40s with COVID-19, enrolled during active disease.

The chain employs TRBV5-1 and TRBJ2-1; tentatively, D is TRBD1 (5 bases). V lost 4 bases and J 6 bases, leaving 14 bases between the germline ends. The CDR3 contains 14 residues. Germline V gene sequence: CDR1 SGHRS, CDR2 YFSETQ. CDR3 in amino acids: CASSPKGHPNEQFF. The CDR3 DNA follows: TGCGCCAGCAGCCCGAAAGGACATCCCAATGAGCAGTTCTTC. Full variable domain (outside the CDR3, taken from reference TRBV5-1 and TRBJ2-1): KAGVTQTPRYLIKTRGQQVTLSCSPISGHRSVSWYQQTPGQGLQFLFEYFSETQRNKGNFPGRFSGRQFSNSRSEMNVSTLELGDSALYLCASSPKGHPNEQFFGPGTRLTVL.

The chain is built from TRBV14 and TRBJ2-1; 8 nucleotides match TRBD2. The ends lost 2 bases at V and 4 bases at J; junction bases unmatched: 7. CDR3 length: 16 amino acids. Germline V gene data show CDR1 as SGHDN and CDR2 as FVKESK. The CDR3 region is CASSQNSGRVYNEQFF. CDR3 DNA sequence: TGTGCCAGCAGCCAAAACTCCGGGAGGGTTTACAATGAGCAGTTCTTC.

The rearrangement uses TRBV2 and TRBJ1-1; D not certain. The germline V gene encodes CDR1 SNHLY and CDR2 FYNNEI. There are 13 residues in the CDR3. V was trimmed by 8 bases and J by 3 bases, leaving 13 bases between them. CDR3 coding DNA: TGTGCCAGCCAGTTTGAGGCGGACACTGAAGCTTTCTTT. This gives the protein CASQFEADTEAFF.

The rearrangement uses TRBV5-5 and TRBJ1-1; D possibly corresponds to TRBD1 (5 bases). The V gene's germline CDR1 is SGHKS and CDR2 YYEKEE (reference sequence). Between the trimmed V and J ends, which lost 1 base and 7 bases, there was a span of 11 bases. The CDR3 has 13 amino acids. CDR3 nucleotides: TGTGCCAGCAGCTTGATCAGGGAGGGTGAAGCTTTCTTT. Protein product: CASSLIREGEAFF.

The chain is built from TRBV5-1 and TRBJ2-3, with no clear D. Germline CDR1 and CDR2: SGHRS and YFSETQ. V gave up 7 bases and J gave up 0 bases, with 12 bases separating them. The CDR3 length is 14 residues. In DNA, the CDR3 is TGCGCCAGCCGCCAAATACAGAGCACAGATACGCAGTATTTT. Residues: CASRQIQSTDTQYF. Based on the CDR3 plus reference TRBV5-1 and TRBJ2-3, the full variable domain is KAGVTQTPRYLIKTRGQQVTLSCSPISGHRSVSWYQQTPGQGLQFLFEYFSETQRNKGNFPGRFSGRQFSNSRSEMNVSTLELGDSALYLCASRQIQSTDTQYFGPGTRLTVL.

The J gene is TRBJ1-2, the V gene TRBV3-1 (or the pseudogene TRBV3-2); D might be TRBD1 (6 bases). The length of the CDR3 is 17 residues. V was trimmed by 0 bases and J by 13 bases, leaving 27 bases between them. Germline CDR1 LGHDT, CDR2 YNNKEL (reference sequence). The CDR3 reads CASSQDGRGAGLMRVTF. The CDR3 bases are TGTGCCAGCAGCCAAGACGGCCGGGGGGCAGGCCTTATGCGGGTCACCTTC.

The chain has TRBV4-3 and TRBJ1-2; D may be TRBD1 (5 bases). From germline, CDR1 is LGHNA and CDR2 YSLEER. CDR3 length: 14 amino acids. Trimming took off 0 bases at V and 3 bases at J, with 8 bases between the two ends. This CDR3 reads CASSQDWGDYGYTF. The CDR3 DNA reads TGCGCCAGCAGCCAAGATTGGGGGGACTATGGCTACACCTTC.

This clone occurred a few times. The rearrangement links TRBV7-2 to TRBJ1-1, with D perhaps matching TRBD1 (5 bases). CDR1 SGHTA and CDR2 FQGNSA come from the germline V gene. The CDR3 is 13 amino acids. Trimming cost V 7 bases and J 11 bases, with 20 bases left between them. The CDR3 DNA reads TGTGCCAGCAACCTCATTTCAGGGAGGGTGGCTTTCTTT. Protein product: CASNLISGRVAFF.

The chain employs TRBV7-9 and TRBJ1-1; TRBD1 matches 11 bases. The CDR3 is 15 amino acids. Germline V gene sequence: CDR1 SEHNR, CDR2 FQNEAQ (reference sequence). The V and J ends lost 3 bases and 3 bases, in that order; junction bases with no gene match: 3. The CDR3 nucleotides read TGTGCCAGCAGCTTGGACAGGGGGCAAGACACTGAAGCTTTCTTT. It encodes CASSLDRGQDTEAFF.

V gene TRBV18 combines with J gene TRBJ1-4; 11 nucleotides match TRBD1. CDR3 size: 18 residues. CDR1 is KGHSH, CDR2 LQKENI, per germline. Germline trimming cut 1 base from V and 8 bases from J; bases unmatched to any gene: 12. The CDR3 spells CASSPLRGQGAPGEKLFF. The CDR3 region has the DNA TGTGCCAGCTCACCACTCCGAGGACAGGGGGCGCCTGGGGAAAAACTGTTTTTT.

This CDR3 is CASSLVPQGARPATNEKLFF. As DNA, the CDR3 is TGTGCCAGCAGCTTGGTACCCCAGGGGGCCCGCCCGGCAACTAATGAAAAACTGTTTTTT. V gene TRBV5-8 combines with J gene TRBJ1-4; 8 bases are shared with TRBD1. The CDR3 covers 20 residues. J was trimmed by 0 bases and V by 0 bases; bases with no gene match: 13. The V gene's germline CDR1 is SGHTS and CDR2 YDEGEE.